A single T cell receptor (beta chain) is shown here with its context. Amplified TCR beta CDR3 regions derived from RNA transcripts. A set of HTBI primers served as the primers for a first-round RT-PCR of the TCR CDR3. Using its own MiXCR run on the multiplex PCR reads, TCRdb lists one record per CDR3 protein. The sample has some 300,000 distinct CDR3 sequences, roughly 19% seen once. The sample is drawn from a study of T cells in Graves' hyperthyroidism and ophthalmopathy. Study in general: The blood sample was taken at first diagnosis, before treatment began.

Per germline, CDR1 MDHEN and CDR2 SYDVKM. This CDR3 has 14 amino acids. J was trimmed by 3 bases and V by 5 bases; bases with no gene match: 7. The V and J genes are TRBV28 and TRBJ2-7; 7 nucleotides match TRBD2. The sample taken for sequencing was blood. This TCR came from a man between 45 and 60 years old with Graves' ophthalmopathy. This chain's CDR3 is CASSPPGTIYEQYF. In DNA form, the CDR3 reads TGTGCCAGCAGTCCCCCGGGGACTATCTACGAGCAGTACTTC.